What follows is one TCR beta chain and its context. Followed over time, Seattle patients had been enrolled while infection was active. This sample was included in a study of blood T cell repertoires in COVID-19. At the level of the study: Researchers got acute and convalescent COVID-19 samples from the United States, Italy and Spain. T cells, B-cell-depleted T cells, or PBMCs supplied cDNA or gDNA.

In the authors' methods: Amplification of reference gene primers was used by the study to estimate nucleated cell counts. The method was immunoSEQ multiplex PCR; TCRdb's version includes in-frame clones alone and lacks a portion of them. The DNA gave D and trimming, while V, J and clone size come from that table. Of 150,000 to 170,000 clones in the sample, about 85% were seen once. The CDR3 runs to 16 residues. With 2 bases removed from V and 0 bases from J, the gap between germline ends came to 11 bases. The receptor comes from a man aged 55 to 70 with COVID-19, enrolled during active disease. Sequenced material: peripheral blood. The J gene is TRBJ1-5, the V gene TRBV23-1; D is possibly TRBD1 (5 bases). TRBV23-1 is an ORF; its function is uncertain. CDR3 amino acids: CASSQPETDSNQPQHF. CDR3 sequence (DNA): TGCGCCAGCAGTCAACCAGAGACAGATAGCAATCAGCCCCAGCATTTT.